This is a list of T cell receptor beta chains from one sample in a study of neurological immune-mediated disorders. TCRdb reprocessed the 5' RACE reads via MiXCR and lists one record per CDR3 protein. Among roughly 56,000 distinct CDR3 sequences listed, about 3.7% were seen once. The sequencing input was PBMCs. The source of these receptors is a woman aged 55-70 years with multiple sclerosis. CDR3s include the opening cysteine and the closing phenylalanine or tryptophan. The order of the fields is V gene, D gene, J gene, clone size, CDR3 protein, CDR3 DNA. D genes are given only for firm matches. For some rows the clone size is stated as once, few or many, or as a class when expanded; others skip it.

>TRBV7-3|.|TRBJ2-5|.
CASSSQMGETQYF
TGTGCCAGCAGTTCTCAAATGGGGGAGACCCAGTACTTC
>TRBV19|.|TRBJ1-2|many
CASSPGIRDINYGYTF
TGTGCCAGTAGTCCAGGAATCAGGGACATCAACTATGGCTACACCTTC
>TRBV3-1|TRBD1|TRBJ2-5|many
CASSRSGTGEETQYF
TGTGCCAGCAGTCGATCCGGGACAGGAGAAGAGACCCAGTACTTC
>TRBV5-1|.|TRBJ2-7|many
CASSSGLFTTDEQYF
TGCGCCAGCAGCTCGGGACTCTTCACGACAGACGAGCAGTACTTC
>TRBV5-1|.|TRBJ1-1|many
CASSLVGGAAFF
TGCGCCAGCAGCTTGGTCGGGGGGGCCGCTTTCTTT
>TRBV18|.|TRBJ1-1|many
CASSPSIGTEAFF
TGTGCCAGCTCACCGTCGATAGGGACTGAAGCTTTCTTT
>TRBV15|.|TRBJ2-7|many
CATSREGAYEQYF
TGTGCCACCAGCAGAGAGGGTGCCTACGAGCAGTACTTC
>TRBV3-1|.|TRBJ2-3|few
CASSQVDTQYF
TGTGCCAGCAGCCAGGTTGATACGCAGTATTTT
>TRBV20-1|.|TRBJ2-5|many
CARDFQETQYF
TGCGCCCGGGACTTCCAAGAGACCCAGTACTTC
>TRBV6-6|.|TRBJ2-3|many
CASSRVTDTQYF
TGTGCCAGCAGCAGAGTCACAGATACGCAGTATTTT
>TRBV20-1|.|TRBJ1-2|many
CSARTGDVRGYTF
TGCAGTGCTAGAACGGGAGACGTGCGGGGCTACACCTTC
>TRBV5-1|.|TRBJ1-6|many
CASSLGESSPLHF
TGCGCCAGCAGCTTGGGAGAGTCTTCACCCCTCCACTTT
>TRBV20-1|.|TRBJ1-1|many
CSASLRGTDVAFF
TGCAGTGCTAGCCTCAGGGGCACGGACGTGGCTTTCTTT
>TRBV5-1|.|TRBJ1-1|many
CASRPQGGTEAFF
TGCGCCAGCAGACCTCAGGGCGGTACTGAAGCTTTCTTT
>TRBV5-1|TRBD1|TRBJ2-3|many
CASSLEGTGGMDTQYF
TGCGCCAGCAGCTTGGAAGGGACAGGGGGTATGGATACGCAGTATTTT
>TRBV24-1|TRBD2|TRBJ2-1|many
CATSDQTSGRATEQFF
TGTGCCACCAGTGACCAGACTAGCGGGAGGGCCACTGAGCAGTTCTTC
>TRBV5-1|.|TRBJ2-1|many
CASSLEAGYNEQFF
TGCGCCAGCAGCTTGGAGGCAGGGTACAATGAGCAGTTCTTC
>TRBV7-8|.|TRBJ2-7|many
CASFSPPTIYEQYF
TGTGCCAGCTTCAGTCCCCCCACGATCTACGAGCAGTACTTC
>TRBV5-6|TRBD1|TRBJ1-2|many
CASSLRDRATYGYTF
TGTGCCAGCAGCTTAAGGGACAGGGCCACCTATGGCTACACCTTC
>TRBV7-9|TRBD1|TRBJ2-7|many
CASSQDRWSYEQYF
TGTGCCAGCAGCCAGGACAGGTGGAGTTACGAGCAGTACTTC
>TRBV4-1|.|TRBJ1-1|many
CASSLRLGVNTEAFF
TGCGCCAGCAGCCTTCGACTGGGGGTGAACACTGAAGCTTTCTTT
>TRBV7-6|.|TRBJ1-1|many
CASSVEIHTEAFF
TGTGCCAGCAGCGTAGAGATCCACACTGAAGCTTTCTTT
>TRBV9|.|TRBJ2-5|many
CASSVQGRGQETQYF
TGTGCCAGCAGCGTCCAGGGACGGGGCCAAGAGACCCAGTACTTC
>TRBV25-1|TRBD1|TRBJ1-2|many
CASRGGQGYGYTF
TGTGCCAGCAGGGGGGGACAGGGGTATGGCTACACCTTC
>TRBV12-3/TRBV12-4|.|TRBJ1-4|many
CASSLAAGGGEKLFF
TGTGCCAGCAGTTTAGCTGCCGGGGGCGGAGAAAAACTGTTTTTT
>TRBV20-1|.|TRBJ2-1|many
CSAHTGMNEQFF
TGCAGTGCTCACACGGGGATGAATGAGCAGTTCTTC
>TRBV4-1|TRBD1|TRBJ2-7|many
CASSPSRTGGNYEQYF
TGCGCCAGCAGCCCCTCCCGGACAGGGGGGAACTACGAGCAGTACTTC
>TRBV7-8|.|TRBJ1-5|many
CASSLAAGNAGGPQHF
TGTGCCAGCAGCTTAGCGGCGGGTAATGCCGGGGGGCCCCAGCATTTT
>TRBV5-6|TRBD1|TRBJ2-3|many
CASSFTGGRTDTQYF
TGTGCCAGCAGCTTCACAGGGGGCAGAACAGATACGCAGTATTTT
>TRBV10-3|.|TRBJ1-1|many
CAITRSGRDTEAFF
TGTGCCATCACACGTTCGGGGAGGGACACTGAAGCTTTCTTT
>TRBV5-5|TRBD2|TRBJ2-3|few
CASSFGGLPSTDTQYF
TGTGCCAGCAGCTTCGGGGGACTACCTAGCACAGATACGCAGTATTTT
>TRBV20-1|.|TRBJ2-5|many
CSASDPNQETQYF
TGCAGTGCTTCCGACCCAAACCAAGAGACCCAGTACTTC
>TRBV10-3|TRBD1|TRBJ2-3|many
CAIRANTGQGKEAHRTDTQYF
TGTGCCATCAGGGCCAATACGGGACAGGGTAAAGAGGCTCACCGCACAGATACGCAGTATTTT
>TRBV3-1|.|TRBJ2-2|many
CASSHKNTGELFF
TGTGCCAGCAGCCACAAGAACACCGGGGAGCTGTTTTTT
>TRBV3-1|.|TRBJ1-2|many
CASSLGGEPLYGYTF
TGTGCCAGCAGCCTGGGGGGGGAGCCCCTCTATGGCTACACCTTC
>TRBV20-1|.|TRBJ1-2|many
CSARRRTLRGIYGYTF
TGCAGTGCCCGCCGTCGGACACTTCGCGGGATTTATGGCTACACCTTC
>TRBV4-3|.|TRBJ2-2|many
CASSHGPDTGELFF
TGCGCCAGCAGCCACGGGCCTGACACCGGGGAGCTGTTTTTT
>TRBV10-2|TRBD2|TRBJ2-3|many
CASSDFGSGRAYTQYF
TGCGCCAGCAGTGATTTCGGAAGCGGGAGGGCTTATACGCAGTATTTT
>TRBV18|TRBD2|TRBJ2-1|many
CASSPQQGLAGNEQFF
TGTGCCAGCTCACCACAGCAGGGACTAGCGGGGAATGAGCAGTTCTTC
>TRBV10-3|TRBD1|TRBJ1-5|many
CAISESKPGQGAAGNQPQHF
TGTGCCATCAGTGAGTCGAAGCCCGGACAGGGGGCAGCGGGCAATCAGCCCCAGCATTTT
>TRBV24-1|.|TRBJ2-7|many
CATSEVGGGRNEQYF
TGTGCCACCAGTGAGGTAGGGGGTGGACGAAACGAGCAGTACTTC
>TRBV18|TRBD2|TRBJ2-1|.
CASSPRTSAYNEQFF
TGTGCCAGCTCACCTCGGACTAGCGCCTACAATGAGCAGTTCTTC
>TRBV20-1|.|TRBJ2-1|few
CSARELGPGGHEQFF
TGCAGTGCTAGAGAACTAGGTCCTGGTGGGCATGAGCAGTTCTTC
>TRBV5-1|.|TRBJ2-2|many
CASSFTVTGELFF
TGCGCCAGCAGCTTTACTGTCACCGGGGAGCTGTTTTTT
>TRBV18|TRBD1|TRBJ1-5|.
CASSSGTGRSNQPQHF
TGTGCCAGCTCATCGGGGACAGGTCGTAGCAATCAGCCCCAGCATTTT
>TRBV6-6|.|TRBJ2-1|many
CASSYSFGNEQFF
TGTGCCAGCAGTTACTCGTTCGGGAATGAGCAGTTCTTC
>TRBV4-1|.|TRBJ2-1|few
CASSQHPPQGAWVAEQFF
TGCGCCAGCAGCCAACACCCTCCCCAGGGCGCGTGGGTTGCGGAGCAGTTCTTC
>TRBV20-1|.|TRBJ1-1|many
CSARNMNTEAFF
TGCAGTGCTAGGAATATGAACACTGAAGCTTTCTTT
>TRBV6-6|TRBD1|TRBJ1-5|many
CASRGGAQPQHF
TGTGCCAGCAGAGGGGGCGCGCAGCCCCAGCATTTT
>TRBV11-1|.|TRBJ2-1|many
CASSLRPTLSSYNEQFF
TGTGCCAGCAGCTTGAGACCGACCTTGAGCTCCTACAATGAGCAGTTCTTC
>TRBV25-1|.|TRBJ1-6|many
CASSTGTINSPLHF
TGTGCCAGCAGTACCGGGACAATCAATTCACCCCTCCACTTT
>TRBV29-1|.|TRBJ2-4|many
CSVSLANIQYF
TGCAGCGTTTCTCTGGCAAACATTCAGTACTTC
>TRBV6-5|TRBD1|TRBJ1-2|few
CASSYSYRGQIGYTF
TGTGCCAGCAGTTACTCGTACAGGGGGCAGATTGGCTACACCTTC